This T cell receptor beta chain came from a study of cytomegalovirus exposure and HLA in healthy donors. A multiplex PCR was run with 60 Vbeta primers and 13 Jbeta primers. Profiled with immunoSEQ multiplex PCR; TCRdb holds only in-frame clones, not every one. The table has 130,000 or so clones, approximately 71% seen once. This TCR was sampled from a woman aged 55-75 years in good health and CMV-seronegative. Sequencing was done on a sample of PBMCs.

CDR3 in amino acids: CASSDLATPQETQYF. CDR3 coding DNA: TGTGCCAGCAGTGACTTGGCGACTCCCCAAGAGACCCAGTACTTC. The chain uses TRBV2 and TRBJ2-5; D call uncertain. This CDR3 region has 15 residues. CDR1 and CDR2 (germline): SNHLY, FYNNEI. V lost 3 bases to trimming and J lost 1 base, with 12 bases between them. Full variable domain (outside the CDR3, taken from reference TRBV2 and TRBJ2-5): EPEVTQTPSHQVTQMGQEVILRCVPISNHLYFYWYRQILGQKVEFLVSFYNNEISEKSEIFDDQFSVERPDGSNFTLKIRSTKLEDSAMYFCASSDLATPQETQYFGPGTRLLVL.